The 27 T cell receptor beta chains below were found in one sample sequenced in a study of control samples from healthy donors and cancer patients. Assay: immunoSEQ multiplex PCR; the TCRdb copy retains only in-frame clones and omits some. The data contain about 140,000 clones, roughly 92% of them singletons. The specimen was blood. The receptors derive from a man aged 25-45 years in good health.

The count of this clone is one. The chain couples TRBV7-2 to TRBJ1-1; D not certain. V lost 3 bases and J lost 6, with 11 bases in between. The CDR3 runs 13 residues. Germline V lookup: CDR1 SGHTA, CDR2 FQGNSA. The CDR3 DNA follows: TGTGCCAGCAGCTTGCCCAAAGGCTCTGAAGCTTTCTTT. It encodes CASSLPKGSEAFF.

The count of this clone is one. This rearrangement joins TRBV20-1 to TRBJ1-1; a possible D gene is TRBD1 (5 bases). V gave up 5 bases and J gave up 0 bases, with 13 bases separating them. This CDR3 is 14 amino acids long. Germline assignment: CDR1 DFQATT and CDR2 SNEGSKA (reference sequence). CDR3 amino acids: CSARADSLNTEAFF. In nucleotides, the CDR3 is TGCAGTGCTCGTGCTGACAGCCTGAACACTGAAGCTTTCTTT.

The chain couples TRBV7-2 to TRBJ2-1; 11 nucleotides agree with TRBD1. In germline, CDR1 is SGHTA, CDR2 FQGNSA. This CDR3 spans 16 amino acids. Trimming at V came to 2 bases and at J to 4 bases, leaving 4 bases not matched to a gene. CDR3 protein: CASSLTRDRGYNEQFF. The CDR3 nucleotides are TGTGCCAGCAGCTTAACAAGGGACAGGGGGTACAATGAGCAGTTCTTC.

The genes are TRBV7-9 and TRBJ1-3; maybe TRBD1 (5 bases). The germline V gene encodes CDR1 SEHNR and CDR2 FQNEAQ (reference sequence). This CDR3 has 17 amino acids. The V end was cut by 1 base, the J end by 6 bases, with 19 bases between. The CDR3 here is CASSLGQRTPPSNTIYF. CDR3 nucleotide sequence: TGTGCCAGCAGCTTAGGACAGAGAACCCCTCCTTCAAACACCATATATTTT.

The DNA for the CDR3 is TGTGCCAGCAGTGGAAGGCTGGGAAGCTATGGCTACACCTTC. Encoded protein: CASSGRLGSYGYTF. V usage is TRBV2 and J usage is TRBJ1-2; D call uncertain. Trimming stripped 4 bases from V and 4 bases from J, with 13 bases between. CDR3 length equals 14 residues. The V gene's germline CDR1 is SNHLY and CDR2 FYNNEI.

The chain carries TRBV7-2 and TRBJ2-7; D call uncertain. The CDR3 consists of 14 residues. CDR1 is SGHTA and CDR2 is FQGNSA in the germline V gene. V lost 2 bases and J lost 0, with 8 bases in between. CDR3 sequence (DNA): TGTGCCAGCAGCTTATCACAGATCTCCTACGAGCAGTACTTC. It specifies CASSLSQISYEQYF.

V gene TRBV7-9 combines with J gene TRBJ1-1, with D perhaps TRBD1 (5 bases). Looked up from germline, CDR1 is SEHNR and CDR2 is FQNEAQ (reference sequence). Trimming cost V 5 bases and J 6 bases, with 16 bases left between them. CDR3 length: 14 amino acids. In nucleotides, the CDR3 is TGTGCCAGCAGCATTGTGGGGGAGCGGGCTGAAGCTTTCTTT. Residues: CASSIVGERAEAFF.

This clone has a single count. CDR3 region: CASSYGLGNEQFF. The CDR3 nucleotides are TGTGCCAGCAGTTACGGACTAGGGAATGAGCAGTTCTTC. The V gene is TRBV6-6, the J gene TRBJ2-1; 7 bases match TRBD2. V lost 2 bases, J lost 7 bases, and 2 bases stayed unmatched. CDR1 MNHNY and CDR2 SVGAGI come from the germline V gene (reference sequence). There are 13 residues in the CDR3.

J is TRBJ1-5 and V is TRBV19, with D perhaps matching TRBD1 (6 bases). The CDR3 length is 15 residues. V gave up 6 bases and J gave up 1 base, with 13 bases separating them. Germline values: CDR1 LNHDA, CDR2 SQIVND (reference sequence). The CDR3 loop reads CASSRGGLSNQPQHF. CDR3 bases: TGTGCCAGTAGCAGAGGGGGACTCAGCAATCAGCCCCAGCATTTT.

The chain employs TRBV6-5 and TRBJ2-1; 8 nucleotides line up with TRBD1. V trimming: 6 bases; J trimming: 6 bases; junction bases outside the gene matches: 4. The CDR3 length is 13 residues. Germline CDR1 and CDR2: MNHEY and SVGAGI. CDR3 protein: CASRLTGGNEQFF. The CDR3 region has the DNA TGTGCCAGCAGACTTACAGGGGGCAATGAGCAGTTCTTC.

The rearrangement uses TRBV27 and TRBJ1-1, with unresolved D. The CDR3 consists of 13 residues. Germline-derived CDR1 and CDR2 are MNHEY and SMNVEV (reference sequence). The V end lost 2 bases, the J end lost 1 base, and 5 bases lay between the germline ends. The CDR3 nucleotides read TGTGCCAGCAGTTTAAAAGGGAACACTGAAGCTTTCTTT. It yields the protein CASSLKGNTEAFF.

The chain has TRBV28 and TRBJ1-5, with 7 positions matching TRBD1. With V trimmed by 7 bases and J by 2 bases, 8 bases remained unmatched. The CDR3 is made up of 15 amino acids. From germline, CDR1 is MDHEN and CDR2 SYDVKM. The CDR3 here is CASTNRGWGNQPQHF. The CDR3 DNA sequence: TGTGCCAGCACTAACAGGGGATGGGGCAATCAGCCCCAGCATTTT. Full variable domain (missing parts from reference TRBV28 and TRBJ1-5): DVKVTQSSRYLVKRTGEKVFLECVQDMDHENMFWYRQDPGLGLRLIYFSYDVKMKEKGDIPEGYSVSREKKERFSLILESASTNQTSMYLCASTNRGWGNQPQHFGDGTRLSIL.

The chain carries TRBV5-4 and TRBJ2-3; 11 bases align to TRBD2. Germline trimming cut 4 bases from V and 2 bases from J; bases unmatched to any gene: 3. The germline gives CDR1 SGHNT, CDR2 YYREEE (reference sequence). CDR3 size: 15 residues. CDR3 sequence (DNA): TGTGCCAGCAGCCCGGGACTAGCGGACACAGATACGCAGTATTTT. Protein product: CASSPGLADTDTQYF.

The V call is TRBV7-2, the J call TRBJ2-7; D unclear. The CDR3 runs 16 residues. Germline-derived CDR1 and CDR2 are SGHTA and FQGNSA. Trimming stripped 6 bases from V and 3 bases from J, with 21 bases between. DNA for the CDR3: TGTGCCAGCAGTCCGTTTCTGGGGTCCCCGCTCTACGAGCAGTACTTC. Translating gives CASSPFLGSPLYEQYF.

The chain is built from TRBV4-2 and TRBJ2-1; D perhaps matches TRBD2 (6 bases). V was trimmed by 0 bases and J by 3 bases, leaving 12 bases between them. The CDR3 is 16 amino acids. Looked up from germline, CDR1 is LGHNA and CDR2 is YNFKEQ. The CDR3 loop reads CASSQEIGSIYNEQFF. CDR3 nucleotide sequence: TGTGCCAGCAGCCAAGAGATCGGGAGTATCTACAATGAGCAGTTCTTC.

The rearrangement uses TRBV24-1 and TRBJ1-1; D gene ambiguous. Germline CDR1 is KGHDR and CDR2 is SFDVKD. With 7 bases removed from V and 0 bases from J, the gap between germline ends came to 8 bases. CDR3 length equals 13 residues. The CDR3 coding sequence is TGTGCCACCAGGGAAGGGCTGAACACTGAAGCTTTCTTT. Encoded protein: CATREGLNTEAFF.

The genes are TRBV19 and TRBJ2-3; 13 nucleotides align to TRBD2. The CDR3 is 17 amino acids. Per the germline V gene, CDR1 is LNHDA and CDR2 is SQIVND (reference sequence). The V and J ends lost 2 bases and 5 bases, in that order; junction bases with no gene match: 7. The CDR3: CASSITGLAGAGDTQYF. The CDR3 nucleotides are TGTGCCAGTAGTATAACCGGACTAGCGGGAGCGGGAGATACGCAGTATTTT.

In the case of this clone: Other nucleotide sequences in the sample specify the same CDR3. This CDR3 is CAISGQTYEQYF. The CDR3 DNA sequence: TGTGCCATCAGTGGACAGACCTACGAGCAGTACTTC. This chain links TRBV10-3 with TRBJ2-7; D is perhaps TRBD1 (5 bases). Deletions cut 4 bases from V and 2 bases from J, with 6 bases between. This CDR3 region has 12 residues. Germline CDR1 ENHRY, CDR2 SYGVKD.

V and J are TRBV5-6 and TRBJ1-3; TRBD1 might be the D (6 bases). Germline assignment: CDR1 SGHDT and CDR2 YYEEEE. The CDR3 totals 14 residues. The germline V and J ends were trimmed by 2 bases and 1 base, with 7 bases remaining between them. The CDR3 DNA follows: TGTGCCAGCAGCTTCGACAGGTCTGGAAACACCATATATTTT. This gives the protein CASSFDRSGNTIYF.

Comments on this clone: One junction end does not reproduce the germline sequence, and a read error may be involved. V is TRBV6-5 and J is TRBJ1-1, with TRBD1 matching 8 bases. The germline gives CDR1 MNHEY, CDR2 SVGAGI. CDR3 size: 14 residues. The CDR3: CTSTQPGQGASAFF. The CDR3 coding sequence is TGTACCAGCACCCAACCCGGCCAGGGGGCTTCAGCTTTCTTT.

The chain has TRBV7-2 and TRBJ1-3; 10 bases are shared with TRBD1. The CDR3 is 18 residues long. V lost 1 base and J lost 4; bases outside the gene matches: 10. Per the germline V gene, CDR1 is SGHTA and CDR2 is FQGNSA. The CDR3 region is CASSLVIWTGGSGNTIYF. Here the CDR3 DNA reads TGTGCCAGCAGCTTAGTTATCTGGACAGGGGGTTCGGGAAACACCATATATTTT.

The rearrangement uses TRBV2 and TRBJ1-1; D ambiguous. Germline assignment: CDR1 SNHLY and CDR2 FYNNEI. V lost 0 bases to trimming and J lost 3 bases, with 11 bases between them. The CDR3 extends over 15 amino acids. The CDR3 loop reads CASSEAGKSHTEAFF. The CDR3 DNA reads TGTGCCAGCAGTGAAGCGGGGAAAAGTCACACTGAAGCTTTCTTT.

The gene calls are TRBV28 and TRBJ2-3; D is unclear. Trimming stripped 7 bases from V and 2 bases from J, with 13 bases between. Germline lookup yields CDR1 MDHEN and CDR2 SYDVKM. The CDR3 is 14 amino acids. CDR3 coding DNA: TGTGCCAGCATTATGTCCGGATTCACAGATACGCAGTATTTT. Its protein product is CASIMSGFTDTQYF.

The chain combines TRBV2 with TRBJ1-1; a weak D match, TRBD1 (5 bases). Trimming shortened V by 4 bases and J by 4 bases, and 13 bases separated the two germline ends. This CDR3 has 14 residues. Germline-derived CDR1 and CDR2 are SNHLY and FYNNEI. Here the CDR3 reads CASSAGGGSTEAFF. CDR3 nucleotides: TGTGCCAGCAGTGCGGGGGGAGGGAGCACTGAAGCTTTCTTT.

This chain links TRBV5-1 with TRBJ1-1; D gene ambiguous. Trimming removed 2 bases from V and 1 base from J, with 9 bases in between. The CDR3 is 14 residues long. Germline V gene sequence: CDR1 SGHRS, CDR2 YFSETQ. This CDR3 is CASSFRHPNTEAFF. CDR3 nucleotides: TGCGCCAGCAGCTTTCGGCACCCGAACACTGAAGCTTTCTTT.

The DNA for the CDR3 is TGTGCCAGTAGTATAGCACAGGGCGGCTACGAGCAGTACTTC. It encodes CASSIAQGGYEQYF. This chain uses TRBV19 with TRBJ2-7; TRBD1 might be the D (6 bases). Germline lookup yields CDR1 LNHDA and CDR2 SQIVND (reference sequence). The ends were cut back, 1 base at V and 3 bases at J, with 10 bases in the middle. CDR3 length: 14 amino acids. The whole variable domain, remainder taken from reference TRBV19 and TRBJ2-7, is DGGITQSPKYLFRKEGQNVTLSCEQNLNHDAMYWYRQDPGQGLRLIYYSQIVNDFQKGDIAEGYSVSREKKESFPLTVTSAQKNPTAFYLCASSIAQGGYEQYFGPGTRLTVT.

In this sample, this clone turned up once. The chain uses TRBV7-8 and TRBJ1-4, with D tentatively TRBD1 (6 bases). This CDR3 is built from 15 residues. CDR1 SGHVS and CDR2 FQNEAQ come from the germline V gene. The V end was cut by 5 bases, the J end by 2 bases, with 12 bases between. The CDR3: CASSHLQGTNEKLFF. The CDR3 nucleotides read TGTGCCAGCAGCCACTTACAGGGTACTAATGAAAAACTGTTTTTT.